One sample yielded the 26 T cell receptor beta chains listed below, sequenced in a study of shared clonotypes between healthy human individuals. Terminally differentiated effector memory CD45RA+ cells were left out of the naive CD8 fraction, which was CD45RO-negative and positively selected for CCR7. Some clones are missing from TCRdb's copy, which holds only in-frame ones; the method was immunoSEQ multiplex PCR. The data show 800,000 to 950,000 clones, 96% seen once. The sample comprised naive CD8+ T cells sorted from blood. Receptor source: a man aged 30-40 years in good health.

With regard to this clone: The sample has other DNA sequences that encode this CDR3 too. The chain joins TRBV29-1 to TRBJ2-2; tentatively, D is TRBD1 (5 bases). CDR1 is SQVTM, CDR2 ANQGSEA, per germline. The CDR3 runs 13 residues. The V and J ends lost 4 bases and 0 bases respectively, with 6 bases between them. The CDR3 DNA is TGCAGCGTTGTCAGGGCGAACACCGGGGAGCTGTTTTTT. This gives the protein CSVVRANTGELFF.

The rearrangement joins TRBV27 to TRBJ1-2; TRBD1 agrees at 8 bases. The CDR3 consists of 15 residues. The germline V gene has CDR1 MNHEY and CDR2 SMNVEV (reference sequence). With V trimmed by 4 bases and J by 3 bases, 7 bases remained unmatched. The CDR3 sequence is CASSSFRGQYYGYTF. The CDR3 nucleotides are TGTGCCAGCAGTTCGTTCAGGGGGCAGTACTATGGCTACACCTTC.

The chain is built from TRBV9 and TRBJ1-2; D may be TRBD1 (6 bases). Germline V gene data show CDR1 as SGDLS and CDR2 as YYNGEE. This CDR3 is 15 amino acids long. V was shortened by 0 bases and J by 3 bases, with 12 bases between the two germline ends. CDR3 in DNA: TGTGCCAGCAGCGTAGACCGGGACACCCACTATGGCTACACCTTC. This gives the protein CASSVDRDTHYGYTF.

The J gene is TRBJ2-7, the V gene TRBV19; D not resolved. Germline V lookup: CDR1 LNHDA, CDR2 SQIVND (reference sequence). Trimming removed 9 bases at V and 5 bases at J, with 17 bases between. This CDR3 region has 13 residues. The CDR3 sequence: CASGPLPMDEQYF. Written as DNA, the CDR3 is TGTGCCAGCGGACCGCTACCTATGGACGAGCAGTACTTC.

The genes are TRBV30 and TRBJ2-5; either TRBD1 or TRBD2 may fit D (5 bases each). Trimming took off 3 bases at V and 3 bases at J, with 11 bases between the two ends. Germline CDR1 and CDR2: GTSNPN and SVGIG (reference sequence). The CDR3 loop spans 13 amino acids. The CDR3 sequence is CAWSARDEETQYF. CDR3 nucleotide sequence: TGTGCCTGGAGCGCTAGGGACGAAGAGACCCAGTACTTC. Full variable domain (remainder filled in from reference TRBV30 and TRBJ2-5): SQTIHQWPATLVQPVGSPLSLECTVEGTSNPNLYWYRQAAGRGLQLLFYSVGIGQISSEVPQNLSASRPQDRQFILSSKKLLLSDSGFYLCAWSARDEETQYFGPGTRLLVL.

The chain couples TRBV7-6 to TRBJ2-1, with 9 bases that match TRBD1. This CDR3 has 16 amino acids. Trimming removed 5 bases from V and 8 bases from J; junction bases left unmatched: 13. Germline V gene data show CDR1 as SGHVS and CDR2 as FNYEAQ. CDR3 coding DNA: TGTGCCAGCAGCGGATCCCGGGACAGGGTTATGTATGAGCAGTTCTTC. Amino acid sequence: CASSGSRDRVMYEQFF.

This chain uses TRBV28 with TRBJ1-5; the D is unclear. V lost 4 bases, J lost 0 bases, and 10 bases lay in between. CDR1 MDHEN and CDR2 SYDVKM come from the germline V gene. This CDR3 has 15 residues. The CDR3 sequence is CASSSFDGSNQPQHF. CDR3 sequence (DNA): TGTGCCAGCAGTTCATTCGACGGTAGCAATCAGCCCCAGCATTTT.

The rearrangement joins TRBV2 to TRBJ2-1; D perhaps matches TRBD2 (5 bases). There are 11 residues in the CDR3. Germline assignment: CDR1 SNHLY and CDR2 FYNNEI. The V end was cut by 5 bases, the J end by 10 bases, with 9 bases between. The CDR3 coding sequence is TGTGCCAGCAGTCCTGGACTGGAGCAGTTCTTC. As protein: CASSPGLEQFF. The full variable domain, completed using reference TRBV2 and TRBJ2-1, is EPEVTQTPSHQVTQMGQEVILRCVPISNHLYFYWYRQILGQKVEFLVSFYNNEISEKSEIFDDQFSVERPDGSNFTLKIRSTKLEDSAMYFCASSPGLEQFFGPGTRLTVL.

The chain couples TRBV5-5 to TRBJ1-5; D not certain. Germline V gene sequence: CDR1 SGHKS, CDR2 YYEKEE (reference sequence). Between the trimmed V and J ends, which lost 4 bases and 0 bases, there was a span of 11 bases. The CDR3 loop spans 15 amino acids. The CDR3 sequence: CASSTEVYSNQPQHF. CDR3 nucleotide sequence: TGTGCCAGCAGCACCGAAGTATATAGCAATCAGCCCCAGCATTTT. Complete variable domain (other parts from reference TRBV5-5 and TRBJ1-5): DAGVTQSPTHLIKTRGQQVTLRCSPISGHKSVSWYQQVLGQGPQFIFQYYEKEERGRGNFPDRFSARQFPNYSSELNVNALLLGDSALYLCASSTEVYSNQPQHFGDGTRLSIL.

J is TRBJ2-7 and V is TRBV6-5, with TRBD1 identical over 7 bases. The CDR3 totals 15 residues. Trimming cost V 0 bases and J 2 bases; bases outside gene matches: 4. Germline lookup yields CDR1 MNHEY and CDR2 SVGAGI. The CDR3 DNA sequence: TGTGCCAGCAGTTACTCGGTCACAGGGGCCTACGAGCAGTACTTC. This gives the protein CASSYSVTGAYEQYF.

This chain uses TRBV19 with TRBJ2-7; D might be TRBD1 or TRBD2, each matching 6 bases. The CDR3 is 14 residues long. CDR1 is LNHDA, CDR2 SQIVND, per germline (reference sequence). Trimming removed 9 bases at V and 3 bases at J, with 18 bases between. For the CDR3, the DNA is TGTGCCAGCAGCCGGGGGCCGGAGTTCTACGAGCAGTACTTC. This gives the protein CASSRGPEFYEQYF.

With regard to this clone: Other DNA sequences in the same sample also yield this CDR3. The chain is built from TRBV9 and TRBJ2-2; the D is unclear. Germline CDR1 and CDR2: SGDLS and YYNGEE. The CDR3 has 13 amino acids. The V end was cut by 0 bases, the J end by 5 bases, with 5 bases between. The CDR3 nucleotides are TGTGCCAGCAGCGTAGTTGGGACCGGGGAGCTGTTTTTT. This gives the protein CASSVVGTGELFF.

This CDR3 is CASRNQPWLAGGPRDNEQFF. CDR3 coding DNA: TGTGCCAGTAGAAATCAACCTTGGCTAGCGGGAGGGCCTAGGGACAATGAGCAGTTCTTC. V gene TRBV19 combines with J gene TRBJ2-1; 12 bases agree with TRBD2. The CDR3 sequence is 20 residues long. V was clipped by 6 bases and J by 5 bases; unmatched bases: 20. The germline CDR1 and CDR2 sequences are LNHDA and SQIVND (reference sequence).

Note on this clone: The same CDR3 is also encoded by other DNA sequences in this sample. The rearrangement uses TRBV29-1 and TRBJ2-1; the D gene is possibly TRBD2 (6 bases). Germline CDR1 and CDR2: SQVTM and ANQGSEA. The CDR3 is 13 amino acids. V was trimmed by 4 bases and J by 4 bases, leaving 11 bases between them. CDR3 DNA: TGCAGCGTTGGCGGAGGGCCATACAATGAGCAGTTCTTC. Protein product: CSVGGGPYNEQFF.

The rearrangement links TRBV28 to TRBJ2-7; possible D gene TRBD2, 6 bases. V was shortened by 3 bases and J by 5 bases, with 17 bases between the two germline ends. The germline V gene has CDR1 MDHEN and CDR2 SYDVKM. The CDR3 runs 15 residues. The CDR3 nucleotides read TGTGCCAGCAGTTTGGTGCAGACTAGGGGCCACGAGCAGTACTTC. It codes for CASSLVQTRGHEQYF.

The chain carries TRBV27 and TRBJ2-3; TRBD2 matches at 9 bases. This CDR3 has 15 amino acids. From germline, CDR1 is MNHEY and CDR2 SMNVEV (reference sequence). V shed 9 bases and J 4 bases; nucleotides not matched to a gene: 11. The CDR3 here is CASIAGESHSDTQYF. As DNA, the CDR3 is TGTGCCAGTATAGCGGGAGAGTCCCATTCAGATACGCAGTATTTT.

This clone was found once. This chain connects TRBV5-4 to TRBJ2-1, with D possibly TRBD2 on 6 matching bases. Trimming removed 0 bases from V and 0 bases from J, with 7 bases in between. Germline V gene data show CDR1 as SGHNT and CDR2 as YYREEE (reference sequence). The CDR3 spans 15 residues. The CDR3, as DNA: TGTGCCAGCAGCTTGGCAGCGGGCTCCTACAATGAGCAGTTCTTC. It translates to CASSLAAGSYNEQFF.

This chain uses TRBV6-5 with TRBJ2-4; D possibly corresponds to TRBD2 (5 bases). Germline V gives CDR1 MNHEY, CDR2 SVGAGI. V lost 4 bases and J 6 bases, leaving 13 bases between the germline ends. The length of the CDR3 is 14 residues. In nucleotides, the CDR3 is TGTGCCAGCAGTTCCCCTGTGGGAGCAAACATTCAGTACTTC. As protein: CASSSPVGANIQYF.

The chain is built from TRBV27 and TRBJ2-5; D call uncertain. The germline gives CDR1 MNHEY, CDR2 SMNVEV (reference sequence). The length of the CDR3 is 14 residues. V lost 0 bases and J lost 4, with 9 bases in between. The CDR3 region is CASSLSSLTETQYF. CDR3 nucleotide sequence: TGTGCCAGCAGTTTATCGTCTCTCACAGAGACCCAGTACTTC.

The CDR3 sequence is CASSRARGAVSYNEQFF. The CDR3 bases are TGCGCCAGCAGCCGGGCCAGGGGCGCGGTCTCCTACAATGAGCAGTTCTTC. The chain links TRBV5-1 to TRBJ2-1, with TRBD1 as a possible D gene (6 bases). The CDR3 is 17 amino acids. The germline V and J ends were trimmed by 4 bases and 0 bases, with 17 bases remaining between them. The V gene's germline CDR1 is SGHRS and CDR2 YFSETQ.

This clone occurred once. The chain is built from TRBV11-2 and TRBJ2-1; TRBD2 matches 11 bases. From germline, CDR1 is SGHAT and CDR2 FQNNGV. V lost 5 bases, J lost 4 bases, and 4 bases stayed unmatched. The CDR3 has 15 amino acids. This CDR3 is CASSQTSGKYNEQFF. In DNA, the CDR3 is TGTGCCAGCAGCCAGACTAGCGGGAAATACAATGAGCAGTTCTTC.

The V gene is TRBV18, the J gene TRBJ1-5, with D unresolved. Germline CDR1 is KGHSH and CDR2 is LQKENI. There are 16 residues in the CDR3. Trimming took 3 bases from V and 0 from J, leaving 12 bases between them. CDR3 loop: CASSPTDVVSNQPQHF. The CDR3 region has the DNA TGTGCCAGCTCACCCACAGATGTCGTTAGCAATCAGCCCCAGCATTTT.

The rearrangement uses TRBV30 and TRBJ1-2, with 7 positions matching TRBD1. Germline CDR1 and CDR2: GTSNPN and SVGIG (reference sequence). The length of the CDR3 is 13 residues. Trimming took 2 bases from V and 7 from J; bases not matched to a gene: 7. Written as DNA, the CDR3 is TGTGCCTGGAGTACAGGGGATCTGAGTGGCTACACCTTC. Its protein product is CAWSTGDLSGYTF.

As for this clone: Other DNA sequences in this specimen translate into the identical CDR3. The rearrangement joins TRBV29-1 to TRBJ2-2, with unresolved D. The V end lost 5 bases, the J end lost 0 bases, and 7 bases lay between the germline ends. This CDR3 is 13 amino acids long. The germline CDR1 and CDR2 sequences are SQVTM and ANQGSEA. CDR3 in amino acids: CSVRTANTGELFF. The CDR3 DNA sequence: TGCAGCGTTCGAACTGCGAACACCGGGGAGCTGTTTTTT.

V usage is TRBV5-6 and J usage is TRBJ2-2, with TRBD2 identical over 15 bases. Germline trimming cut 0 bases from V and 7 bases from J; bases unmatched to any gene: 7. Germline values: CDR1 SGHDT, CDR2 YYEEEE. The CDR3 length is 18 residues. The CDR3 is CASSLVGLAGGGHGELFF. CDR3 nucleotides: TGTGCCAGCAGCTTGGTTGGACTAGCGGGAGGGGGACACGGGGAGCTGTTTTTT.

This chain's CDR3 is CATSTRAGGDNEQFF. Written as DNA, the CDR3 is TGTGCCACCAGCACACGAGCGGGAGGGGACAATGAGCAGTTCTTC. This chain joins TRBV15 and TRBJ2-1; 10 nucleotides line up with TRBD2. The CDR3 is 15 residues long. V lost 4 bases and J lost 5; bases outside the gene matches: 5. The germline V gene has CDR1 LNHNV and CDR2 YYDKDF (reference sequence).